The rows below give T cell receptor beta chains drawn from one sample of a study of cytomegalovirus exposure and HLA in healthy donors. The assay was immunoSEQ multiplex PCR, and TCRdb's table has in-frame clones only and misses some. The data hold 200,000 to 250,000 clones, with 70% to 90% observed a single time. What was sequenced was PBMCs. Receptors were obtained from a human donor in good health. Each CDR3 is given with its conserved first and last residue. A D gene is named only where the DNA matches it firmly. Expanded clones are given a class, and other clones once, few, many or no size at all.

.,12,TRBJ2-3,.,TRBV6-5,TGTGCCAGCAGAGCTAGGAGGGATACGCAGTATTTT,CASRARRDTQYF
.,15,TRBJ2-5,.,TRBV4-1,TGCGCCAGCAGCCAAGTTTGGACTGGCCAAGAGACCCAGTACTTC,CASSQVWTGQETQYF
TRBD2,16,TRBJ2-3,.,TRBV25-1,TGTGCCAGCAGTGACGGACTAGCGGGAGGTCCAGATACGCAGTATTTT,CASSDGLAGGPDTQYF
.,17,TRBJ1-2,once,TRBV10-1,TGCGCCAGCAGTCCAGAACGGATAACACAGGGTAACTATGGCTACACCTTC,CASSPERITQGNYGYTF
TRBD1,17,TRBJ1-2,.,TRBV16,TGTGCCAGCAGCCAATCGATAAGGGACAGAGCTAACTATGGCTACACCTTC,CASSQSIRDRANYGYTF
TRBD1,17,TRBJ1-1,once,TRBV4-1,TGCGCCAGCAGCGAGGGACAGGGGGCTTCCATGAACACTGAAGCTTTCTTT,CASSEGQGASMNTEAFF
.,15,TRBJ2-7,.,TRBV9,TGTGCCAGCAGCGTAGATAAGTTATCGGTCTACGAGCAGTACTTC,CASSVDKLSVYEQYF
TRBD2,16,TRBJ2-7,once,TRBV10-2,TGCGCCAGCAGAGGGGGACGAAGCGGGAGGGCTTACGAGCAGTACTTC,CASRGGRSGRAYEQYF
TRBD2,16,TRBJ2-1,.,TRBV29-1,TGCAGCGCTGGACTAGCGGGGCCAAGCTCCTACAATGAGCAGTTCTTC,CSAGLAGPSSYNEQFF
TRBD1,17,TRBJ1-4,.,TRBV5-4,TGTGCCAGCAGCTTGATTGGACAGGGGGCTGCTAATGAAAAACTGTTTTTT,CASSLIGQGAANEKLFF
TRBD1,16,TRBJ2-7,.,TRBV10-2,TGCGCCAGCAGACGGACAGGGCGTTGTACAAACTACGAGCAGTACTTC,CASRRTGRCTNYEQYF
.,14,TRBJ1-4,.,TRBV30,TGTGCCTGGAGCAGGGACACTTTAAATGAAAAACTGTTTTTT,CAWSRDTLNEKLFF
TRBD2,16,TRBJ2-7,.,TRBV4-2,TGTGCCAGCAGCGCGCGGACTAGCGGCCGATACTACGAGCAGTACTTC,CASSARTSGRYYEQYF
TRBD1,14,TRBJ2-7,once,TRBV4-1,TGCGCCAGCAGCGCCCGGGACAGGGGTTACGAGCAGTACTTC,CASSARDRGYEQYF
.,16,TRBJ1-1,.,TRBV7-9,TGTGCCAGCAGCTTAGGAGGCTTGGAGGTGAACACTGAAGCTTTCTTT,CASSLGGLEVNTEAFF
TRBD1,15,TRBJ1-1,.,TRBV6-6,TGTGCCAGCAGTGCCCGGGACAGGGGGCACACTGAAGCTTTCTTT,CASSARDRGHTEAFF
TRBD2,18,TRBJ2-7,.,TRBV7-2,TGTGCCAGCAGCTTAACCGGGACTAGCGGGAGTCTTTCCTACGAGCAGTACTTC,CASSLTGTSGSLSYEQYF
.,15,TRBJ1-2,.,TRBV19,TGTGCCAGTAGTAGACGAGGGACACCAGAATATGGCTACACCTTC,CASSRRGTPEYGYTF